Listed below are T cell receptor beta chains from one sample, sequenced in a study of shared clonotypes between healthy human individuals. Produced via immunoSEQ multiplex PCR; TCRdb's table is partial and in-frame only. The profile shows approximately 1,500,000 clones, 95% to 99% of them singletons. The specimen was naive CD4+ T cells sorted from blood. These receptors came from a man aged 25-45 years in good health. Each CDR3 is given with its conserved first and last residue. A D gene is named only where the DNA matches it firmly. Clone size is stated in some rows and not others, as once, few, many or a class when expanded.

j_call	v_call	clone_size	d_call	cdr3_nt	cdr3_aa
TRBJ2-1	TRBV5-1	once	NA	TGCGCCAGCAGCTTGGGACCGTACCTTGAGCAGTTCTTC	CASSLGPYLEQFF
TRBJ1-5	TRBV18	NA	TRBD1	TGTGCCAGCTCACCCCGGGACAGGGTAAGCAATCAGCCCCAGCATTTT	CASSPRDRVSNQPQHF
TRBJ2-1	TRBV6-1	NA	NA	TGTGGTACCAACGGGCGGCCTAATGAGCAGTTCTTC	CGTNGRPNEQFF
TRBJ2-7	TRBV6-5	NA	NA	TGTGCCAGTTTCGGTGTCTCGAACTACGAGCAGTACTTC	CASFGVSNYEQYF
TRBJ2-7	TRBV29-1	NA	TRBD1	TGCAGCGTTGGGACAGGGGGCTACGAGCAGTACTTC	CSVGTGGYEQYF
TRBJ2-7	TRBV9	NA	TRBD2	TGTGCCAGCAGCGCTAGCGGGAGGGACTACGAGCAGTACTTC	CASSASGRDYEQYF
TRBJ2-1	TRBV5-6	NA	NA	TGTGCCAGCAGCTACCCGGGTAGGGCGAATGAGCAGTTCTTC	CASSYPGRANEQFF
TRBJ2-5	TRBV18	NA	TRBD1	TGTGCCAGCTCACCGGACAGGATCCAAGAGACCCAGTACTTC	CASSPDRIQETQYF
TRBJ1-1	TRBV19	NA	NA	TGTGTCTCGGAGCGCAGGGCTTCCTTTCAGAACACTGAAGCTTTCTTT	CVSERRASFQNTEAFF
TRBJ1-1	TRBV7-2	once	NA	TGTGCCAGCAGCCCCCCTGCTCCGGGGAACACTGAAGCTTTCTTT	CASSPPAPGNTEAFF
TRBJ1-4	TRBV5-1	NA	NA	TGCGCCAGCAGTACGACGCCGGGGAGTGAAAAACTGTTTTTT	CASSTTPGSEKLFF
TRBJ2-7	TRBV28	NA	NA	TGTGCCAGCAGTCCCTCAGGCGGAGGGTTCTACGAGCAGTACTTC	CASSPSGGGFYEQYF
TRBJ2-5	TRBV7-9	once	TRBD2	TGTGCCAGCAGCTCGGGACTAGCGGGAGTTGGAGAGACCCAGTACTTC	CASSSGLAGVGETQYF
TRBJ2-7	TRBV7-2	NA	NA	TGTGCCAGCAGCTTAGGAAGTACCCAAATCTACGAGCAGTACTTC	CASSLGSTQIYEQYF
TRBJ2-1	TRBV5-4	NA	TRBD2	TGTGCCAGCGGTGGGGGGACTACCACGTTCGAGTCCTACAATGAGCAGTTCTTC	CASGGGTTTFESYNEQFF
TRBJ1-5	TRBV7-8	NA	NA	TGTGCCAGCAGCTTAGAAGGGTTTTATAGCAATCAGCCCCAGCATTTT	CASSLEGFYSNQPQHF
TRBJ2-1	TRBV5-1	NA	NA	TGCGCCAGCAGCTTAGGGGGGAGCTCCTACAATGAGCAGTTCTTC	CASSLGGSSYNEQFF
TRBJ1-1	TRBV9	NA	NA	TGTGCCAGCAGCGTAGCCCAGGGGAACACTGAAGCTTTCTTT	CASSVAQGNTEAFF
TRBJ1-3	TRBV28	NA	NA	TGTGCCAGCAGTCGCCATGACCCTCGTGGAAACACCATATATTTT	CASSRHDPRGNTIYF
TRBJ1-1	TRBV7-9	NA	NA	TGTGCCAGCAGCTTAAATCGGAACACTGAAGCTTTCTTT	CASSLNRNTEAFF
TRBJ2-1	TRBV5-4	NA	TRBD2	TGTGCCAGCAGCACCGGGACTAGCGGGAGTACGTCCTACAATGAGCAGTTCTTC	CASSTGTSGSTSYNEQFF
TRBJ2-1	TRBV2	NA	TRBD2	TGTGCCAGCAGTGATATAGCGGGAGTCTACAATGAGCAGTTCTTC	CASSDIAGVYNEQFF
TRBJ1-6	TRBV28	NA	NA	TGTGCCAGCAGTTTTGGACTGAACAATTCACCCCTCCACTTT	CASSFGLNNSPLHF
TRBJ2-2	TRBV10-1	NA	TRBD1	TGCGCCAGCAGTGAGTGGACAGGGGCGTCCGGGGAGCTGTTTTTT	CASSEWTGASGELFF
TRBJ2-5	TRBV5-5	NA	NA	TGTGCCAGCAGCTTGGGTCGCCGTATTGAGACCCAGTACTTC	CASSLGRRIETQYF
TRBJ2-2	TRBV5-1	NA	TRBD1	TGCGCCAGCAGCTTGTTACCACAGGGGGCGCGGACCGGGGAGCTGTTTTTT	CASSLLPQGARTGELFF
TRBJ2-3	TRBV5-4	NA	TRBD2	TGTGCCAGCACCAAAGGTGGGACTAGCGGGAGTGTGGGGCCTGATACGCAGTATTTT	CASTKGGTSGSVGPDTQYF
TRBJ2-5	TRBV11-3	NA	NA	TGTGCCAGCAGCCCCCGGGGAGCGAGAGAGACCCAGTACTTC	CASSPRGARETQYF
TRBJ2-7	TRBV7-2	NA	TRBD1	TGTGCCAGCAGCCTCCGGGACAGGGTTCGCGAGCAGTACTTC	CASSLRDRVREQYF
TRBJ2-7	TRBV5-1	NA	NA	TGCGCCAGCAGCTTGGCCGAGATGGCGGGGTCCTACGAGCAGTACTTC	CASSLAEMAGSYEQYF
TRBJ2-7	TRBV28	NA	NA	TGTGCCAGTCGCCTCCGGGGGACGGGATCCTACGAGCAGTACTTC	CASRLRGTGSYEQYF
TRBJ2-3	TRBV5-1	NA	NA	TGCGCCAGCAGCTTGACAGGACACACAGATACGCAGTATTTT	CASSLTGHTDTQYF
TRBJ2-2	TRBV5-4	few	NA	TGTGCCAGCAGCCTTGATAGCGTGAACACCGGGGAGCTGTTTTTT	CASSLDSVNTGELFF
TRBJ2-4	TRBV19	NA	TRBD1	TGTGCCAGTAGCCCGGGGACAGGGGGTAGGGAAAACATTCAGTACTTC	CASSPGTGGRENIQYF
TRBJ1-1	TRBV10-1	NA	NA	TGCGCCAGCAATGACGGATTGAACACTGAAGCTTTCTTT	CASNDGLNTEAFF
TRBJ2-1	TRBV7-9	NA	NA	TGTGCCAGCAGCCTGGGAGGCGTGGCTCTATCCGGCGATGAGCAGTTCTTC	CASSLGGVALSGDEQFF
TRBJ2-1	TRBV5-1	NA	NA	TGCGCCAGCAGCGGCGGGACGCAGAGCTCCTACAATGAGCAGTTCTTC	CASSGGTQSSYNEQFF
TRBJ2-7	TRBV2	NA	TRBD1	TGTGCCAGCAGTCCGACAGGGGGCGCCTACGAGCAGTACTTC	CASSPTGGAYEQYF
TRBJ2-1	TRBV5-1	NA	NA	TGCGCCAGCAGCTTGGTGCAGGGGATGGTCAATGAGCAGTTCTTC	CASSLVQGMVNEQFF
TRBJ2-1	TRBV12-5	NA	NA	TGTGCTAGTGGTTTGGCGGCGGGATTGTTCAATGAGCAGTTCTTC	CASGLAAGLFNEQFF
TRBJ2-7	TRBV5-4	once	NA	TGTGCCAGCAGCCTGACTGGGTCCTACGAGCAGTACTTC	CASSLTGSYEQYF
TRBJ2-5	TRBV9	NA	TRBD1	TGTGCCAGCAGCGTAGCTCTACGAACAGGGGTACAAGAGACCCAGTACTTC	CASSVALRTGVQETQYF
TRBJ2-2	TRBV5-4	NA	NA	TGTGCCAGCAGCCCCAGGGGTCAGAACACCGGGGAGCTGTTTTTT	CASSPRGQNTGELFF
TRBJ2-7	TRBV28	NA	NA	TGTGCCAGCGCGGAAATATATAGCTCCTACGAGCAGTACTTC	CASAEIYSSYEQYF
TRBJ2-3	TRBV11-2	NA	NA	TGTGCCAGCAGCTTATTGACAGTCGCCGCAGTGACAGATACGCAGTATTTT	CASSLLTVAAVTDTQYF
TRBJ2-1	TRBV15	NA	NA	TGTGCCACCAGTAGGGACACCAGCCCCAATGAGCAGTTCTTC	CATSRDTSPNEQFF
TRBJ2-2	TRBV9	NA	TRBD1	TGTGCCAGCGGGGACAGAGCGAACACCGGGGAGCTGTTTTTT	CASGDRANTGELFF
TRBJ2-5	TRBV28	NA	NA	TGTGCCAGCAGTTCCGGACCCGGACCGAGGGAGACCCAGTACTTC	CASSSGPGPRETQYF
TRBJ2-7	TRBV5-1	NA	NA	TGCGCCAGCAGCTTGAATCCTAGCGACGCCTACGAGCAGTACTTC	CASSLNPSDAYEQYF
TRBJ2-7	TRBV14	once	NA	TGTGCCAGCGGGGAATACTACGAGCAGTACTTC	CASGEYYEQYF
TRBJ2-7	TRBV10-1	NA	NA	TGCGCCAGCAGTGAATTCTTGGGGGGGGCGAAAGCGCAGTACTTC	CASSEFLGGAKAQYF
TRBJ1-4	TRBV9	once	TRBD1	TGTGCCAGCAGCGGACAGGGGGGAACTGAAAAACTGTTTTTT	CASSGQGGTEKLFF
TRBJ2-7	TRBV2	once	NA	TGTGCCAGCATGGGGTCCAACGAGCAGTACTTC	CASMGSNEQYF
TRBJ1-1	TRBV7-9	NA	NA	TGTGCCAGCAGCAAAAGCCTGGCAGTCTCCATGAACACTGAAGCTTTCTTT	CASSKSLAVSMNTEAFF
TRBJ2-7	TRBV27	NA	NA	TGTGCCAGCAGTTTCGTTACTGTTCCCTACGAGCAGTACTTC	CASSFVTVPYEQYF